Below are 12 T cell receptor beta chains sequenced from a single sample in a study of CD8 T cells in ankylosing spondylitis. Using its own MiXCR run on the 5' RACE reads, TCRdb lists one record per CDR3 protein. The sample carries around 450,000 distinct CDR3 sequences, 26% recorded once. Antigen specificity for these receptors is unknown. The study, taken as a whole, reports: Seemingly characteristic of ankylosing spondylitis blood was a TCR beta motif consisting of 7 or 8 highly homologous variants.

What was sequenced was blood, either unsorted or a sorted T cell fraction (not recorded which). The receptor set was obtained from a male donor with ankylosing spondylitis.

The genes are TRBV25-1 and TRBJ2-1; maybe TRBD1 (6 bases). V gave up 5 bases and J gave up 10 bases, with 9 bases separating them. The CDR3 has 11 amino acids. Germline CDR1 MGHDK, CDR2 SYGVNS. CDR3 nucleotides: TGTGCCAGCAGTCGGACAGACGAGCAGTTCTTC. Translated: CASSRTDEQFF. Full variable domain (outside the CDR3, taken from reference TRBV25-1 and TRBJ2-1): EADIYQTPRYLVIGTGKKITLECSQTMGHDKMYWYQQDPGMELHLIHYSYGVNSTEKGDLSSESTVSRIRTEHFPLTLESARPSHTSQYLCASSRTDEQFFGPGTRLTVL.

V gene TRBV11-2 combines with J gene TRBJ2-2; D ambiguous. The V gene lost 0 bases and the J gene lost 6 bases, with 8 bases spanning the gap. CDR1 and CDR2 (germline): SGHAT, FQNNGV. The length of the CDR3 is 14 residues. CDR3 region: CASSLDLSPGELFF. The CDR3 DNA sequence: TGTGCCAGCAGCTTAGATCTCAGCCCCGGGGAGCTGTTTTTT.

This clonotype was seen more than once but under ten times. The chain recombines TRBV5-1 with TRBJ1-2; the D gene is possibly TRBD1 (5 bases). V was shortened by 4 bases and J by 2 bases, with 9 bases between the two germline ends. This CDR3 has 13 amino acids. Germline CDR1 SGHRS, CDR2 YFSETQ. As DNA, the CDR3 is TGCGCCAGCAGCGGGGACGGAAACTATGGCTACACCTTC. It is translated as CASSGDGNYGYTF.

The chain employs TRBV5-1 and TRBJ2-3; TRBD2 matches at 13 bases. Germline CDR1 reads SGHRS; CDR2 reads YFSETQ. Unmatched junction bases numbered 5, after V lost 3 bases and J lost 4 bases. The CDR3 is 16 residues long. The CDR3 nucleotides are TGCGCCAGCAGCTCACGGACTAGCGGGAGTGCAGATACGCAGTATTTT. Its protein is CASSSRTSGSADTQYF.

Ten or more counts support this clonotype. The chain recombines TRBV7-8 with TRBJ2-1; 10 bases match TRBD2. The CDR3 is 16 residues long. In germline, CDR1 is SGHVS, CDR2 FQNEAQ. Losses at the gene ends were 3 bases for V and 8 bases for J; bases not matched to a gene: 10. The CDR3 here is CASSFRASGSIYEQFF. The CDR3 DNA sequence: TGTGCCAGCAGCTTTCGGGCTAGCGGGAGTATCTATGAGCAGTTCTTC.

There are many counts of this clonotype. The rearrangement joins TRBV12-3 or TRBV12-4 to TRBJ1-3, with 7 bases that match TRBD1. CDR3 length: 13 amino acids. Losses at the gene ends were 7 bases for V and 3 bases for J; bases not matched to a gene: 3. CDR3 DNA sequence: TGTGCCAGCACCCAGGGGGATGGAAACACCATATATTTT. Its translation: CASTQGDGNTIYF.

This clonotype showed up just once. The chain couples TRBV21-1 to TRBJ1-6. TRBV21-1 counts as a pseudogene. The CDR3 has 18 residues. CDR3 in amino acids: CASSKEGRASSYNSPLHF. The CDR3 DNA reads as TGTGCCAGCAGCAAAGAGGGGAGGGCCTCCTCCTATAATTCACCCCTCCACTTT.

This chain joins TRBV28 and TRBJ1-4; 10 bases agree with TRBD1. V lost 6 bases to trimming and J lost 10 bases; unmatched junction nucleotides: 11. Germline V lookup: CDR1 MDHEN, CDR2 SYDVKM. This CDR3 is built from 15 residues. CDR3 sequence (DNA): TGTGCCAGCAGCTCCTTGGACAGGGGGATGCGAAAACTGTTTTTT. This sequence encodes CASSSLDRGMRKLFF.

This sequence joins TRBV4-1 and TRBJ2-5; a weak D match, TRBD2 (5 bases). Germline V CDR1 and CDR2: MGHRA, YSYEKL. There are 15 residues in the CDR3. Deletions cut 5 bases from V and 5 bases from J, with 18 bases between. The CDR3 nucleotides read TGCGCCAGCAGCGATACGAGTCGAGGGTCCGAGACCCAGTACTTC. It is translated as CASSDTSRGSETQYF.

The V and J genes are TRBV15 and TRBJ2-5; D unresolved. Germline V gives CDR1 LNHNV, CDR2 YYDKDF (reference sequence). The CDR3 has 15 amino acids. Trimming shortened V by 1 base and J by 5 bases, and 14 bases separated the two germline ends. The CDR3 region has the DNA TGTGCCACCAGCAGAGTAGACCGCGGCGGCGAGACCCAGTACTTC. Amino acid sequence: CATSRVDRGGETQYF.

This clonotype was found a few times. This chain links TRBV7-2 with TRBJ2-1, with D hard to call. Germline CDR1 SGHTA, CDR2 FQGNSA. CDR3 length: 15 residues. Trimming cost V 0 bases and J 0 bases, with 6 bases left between them. The CDR3 region has the DNA TGTGCCAGCAGCTTAGCCGCTCTCTCCTACAATGAGCAGTTCTTC. The encoded protein is CASSLAALSYNEQFF.

This rearrangement joins TRBV5-1 to TRBJ2-3, with D possibly being TRBD1 (6 bases). The germline gives CDR1 SGHRS, CDR2 YFSETQ. V lost 6 bases to trimming and J lost 3 bases, with 11 bases between them. The CDR3 extends over 13 amino acids. The CDR3 protein is CASTSGVTDTQYF. The CDR3, as DNA: TGCGCCAGCACTTCAGGGGTGACAGATACGCAGTATTTT.